Listed below are T cell receptor beta chains from one sample, sequenced in a study of T cell changes during pregnancy in multiple sclerosis. TCRdb's table, derived via immunoSEQ multiplex PCR, lists solely in-frame clones and lacks some. The table has 100,000 or so clones, over 85% seen once. The specimen was peripheral blood, collected in the second trimester of pregnancy. All receptors derive from a female donor with multiple sclerosis, enrolled in a pregnancy study. The CDR3 runs from the conserved cysteine through the conserved F or W. D genes are given only for firm matches. Clone size is not always given. Where it is, it says once, few, many or a class for expanded clones.

D,J,size,V,DNA,CDR3
-,TRBJ2-5,-,TRBV27,TGTGCCAGCAGTTTAATGGGGCGAGAGACCCAGTACTTC,CASSLMGRETQYF
-,TRBJ1-5,-,TRBV5-1,TGCGCCAGCAGCATTTCAACAGGGTCTAATCAGCCCCAGCATTTT,CASSISTGSNQPQHF
TRBD2,TRBJ2-1,-,TRBV5-6,TGTGCCAGCAGCTTTCCCCACTTCGGACTAGCGCGGGATGAGCAGTTCTTC,CASSFPHFGLARDEQFF
-,TRBJ1-4,-,TRBV5-6,TGTGCCAGCAGCTTGACTCCAGGGCTAAATGAAAAACTGTTTTTT,CASSLTPGLNEKLFF
-,TRBJ1-2,-,TRBV27,TGTGCCAGCAGTGCGGTTTCGGGGGGTAACTATGGCTACACCTTC,CASSAVSGGNYGYTF
-,TRBJ1-4,-,TRBV5-1,TGCGCCAGCAGCTTGCGTAGTCGTCAGGATGAAAAACTGTTTTTT,CASSLRSRQDEKLFF
-,TRBJ2-4,-,TRBV2,TGTGCCAGCACTATAGACAGGCTAGCCAAAAACATTCAGTACTTC,CASTIDRLAKNIQYF
-,TRBJ2-7,once,TRBV19,TGTGCCAGTAGTATGGGCCCCTCCTACGAGCAGTACTTC,CASSMGPSYEQYF
-,TRBJ2-7,-,TRBV21-1,TGTGCCAGCAGCAAAGTAGGCGGGTTGAACGAGCAGTACTTC,CASSKVGGLNEQYF
-,TRBJ2-3,-,TRBV5-6,TGTGCCAGCAGCTTATTAAATCTGTTGCGGGCTGTAGGTGGAGATACGCAGTATTTT,CASSLLNLLRAVGGDTQYF
-,TRBJ2-6,-,TRBV7-3,TGTGCCAGCAGCCTCCGCCCGGTTTCTGGGGCCAACGTCCTGACTTTC,CASSLRPVSGANVLTF
TRBD1,TRBJ1-1,-,TRBV9,TGTGCCAGCAGCCCAACAGGGGTTACAGCTGAAGCTTTCTTT,CASSPTGVTAEAFF
-,TRBJ2-1,-,TRBV19,TGTGCCACCCTTCCCCGGAGCTCGGGATACAATGAGCAGTTCTTC,CATLPRSSGYNEQFF
-,TRBJ2-7,-,TRBV5-1,TGCGCCAGCAGCTTGGCCGGGGTTAGCTCCTACGAGCAGTACTTC,CASSLAGVSSYEQYF